These T cell receptor beta chains were read from a single sample in a study of T cell repertoires in cytomegalovirus infection. From the reads, TCRdb called clonotypes with MiXCR, one entry per CDR3 protein. The profile covers about a million distinct CDR3 sequences, with about 33% appearing a single time and around an eighth taken by the ten largest. Antigens of these TCRs are unknown. Specimen: cultured CD8+ T cells from PBMCs, collected from culture after CMV antigen stimulation. The receptors derive from a human donor in good health (CMV status not recorded). Some clones in this sample may be carry-over from other donors' samples. Each CDR3 is given with its conserved first and last residue. Size values are once, few and many counts, or a class for expanded clones, and some rows have none.

length | size | J | V | CDR3
14 | . | TRBJ1-2 | TRBV28 | CASSFAGTNYGYTF
14 | many | TRBJ1-1 | TRBV7-2 | CASSLGMWDTEAFF
14 | few | TRBJ2-5 | TRBV4-3 | CASSQDNGRETQYF
16 | few | TRBJ2-1 | TRBV2 | CASPPRASGIDNEQFF
13 | . | TRBJ1-5 | TRBV4-1 | CASSPTGLQPQHF
14 | . | TRBJ2-5 | TRBV28 | CASRFKGPAETQYF
17 | . | TRBJ2-3 | TRBV6-1 | CASGGIPRDYNTDTQYF
13 | many | TRBJ2-3 | TRBV7-2 | CASRGTSSDTQYF
15 | few | TRBJ2-3 | TRBV4-1 | CASSQVAGDTDTQYF
14 | . | TRBJ2-3 | TRBV7-9 | CASSRPGRTDTQYF
13 | . | TRBJ2-4 | TRBV20-1 | CSASWQTTFIQYF
17 | . | TRBJ2-2 | TRBV6-5 | CASSSDRGSSNTGELFF
14 | many | TRBJ1-1 | TRBV7-2 | CASSLRGPATEAFF
14 | many | TRBJ1-2 | TRBV7-8 | CASSGPRGSYGYTF
14 | many | TRBJ1-1 | TRBV7-6 | CASSLRQGSTEAFF
16 | . | TRBJ2-1 | TRBV27 | CASSLSGGGFYNEQFF
15 | few | TRBJ2-1 | TRBV12-3/TRBV12-4 | CASSWGLGRLNEQFF
16 | . | TRBJ1-5 | TRBV6-1 | CASRPRQDYSNQPQHF
13 | . | TRBJ1-6 | TRBV27 | CASSLSMDSPPHF
14 | few | TRBJ1-1 | TRBV6-5 | CASRPSDGNTEAFF
12 | . | TRBJ2-3 | TRBV7-9 | CASMRGTDTQYF
16 | . | TRBJ2-2 | TRBV27 | CASSLRAGGITGELFF
15 | . | TRBJ2-1 | TRBV15 | CATRQASGGADEQFF
14 | few | TRBJ1-2 | TRBV27 | CASSLFGANYGYTF
16 | few | TRBJ2-3 | TRBV10-3 | CAISDLAGGLPDTQYF
12 | . | TRBJ1-1 | TRBV2 | CASPGGDTEAFF
13 | many | TRBJ2-2 | TRBV7-9 | CASSPAGLGELFF
20 | few | TRBJ2-6 | TRBV4-3 | CASSQESGGWDFSGANVLTF
12 | many | TRBJ1-4 | TRBV7-6 | CASSGTLEKLFF
15 | . | TRBJ1-5 | TRBV6-2/TRBV6-3 | CASSYEDYSNQPQHF
15 | many | TRBJ1-2 | TRBV7-8 | CASSLRGRYNYGYTF
11 | . | TRBJ1-1 | TRBV5-1 | CTSSRGTEAFF
17 | many | TRBJ2-2 | TRBV6-6 | CASSYSREGRLTGELFF
15 | . | TRBJ1-1 | TRBV5-1 | CASSQTSTGGTEAFF
16 | . | TRBJ1-6 | TRBV27 | CASSLGLTGYNSPLHF
14 | few | TRBJ2-3 | TRBV24-1 | CATSDRSSTDTQYF
15 | . | TRBJ2-4 | TRBV7-9 | CASSLGTPSGNIQYF
18 | . | TRBJ1-4 | TRBV10-2 | CASSEHGGQAATNEKLFF
15 | few | TRBJ1-6 | TRBV19 | CASTEVSSYNSPLHF
16 | . | TRBJ2-3 | TRBV5-6 | CASSLGSRTDTDTQYF
14 | . | TRBJ1-3 | TRBV19 | CASSGSRSGNTIYF
14 | . | TRBJ2-5 | TRBV5-8 | CASSLKAREETQYF
17 | few | TRBJ1-1 | TRBV6-2/TRBV6-3 | CASSYTDRGGMNTEAFF
18 | . | TRBJ2-5 | TRBV11-2 | CASSSAGAGGLSQDTQYF
13 | few | TRBJ1-2 | TRBV12-3/TRBV12-4 | CASSWTLGGGYTF
12 | . | TRBJ2-3 | TRBV10-2 | CAISSGGPLQYF
14 | . | TRBJ1-2 | TRBV12-3/TRBV12-4 | CASSSPGGRSGYTF
14 | . | TRBJ1-4 | TRBV11-2 | CASSFQQTNEKLFF
15 | . | TRBJ1-1 | TRBV12-3/TRBV12-4 | CASSFGTAGGTEAFF
16 | few | TRBJ2-5 | TRBV14 | CASSQDSAGGQETQYF
13 | . | TRBJ2-3 | TRBV11-2 | CASRIPSRDTQYF
18 | . | TRBJ2-5 | TRBV11-2 | CASTRTGLPRTGEETQYF
15 | few | TRBJ1-2 | TRBV6-2/TRBV6-3 | CASSPSTGTGHGYTF
12 | . | TRBJ2-1 | TRBV27 | CASMTGNNEQFF
16 | many | TRBJ2-1 | TRBV7-2 | CASSLATGGFYNEQFF